At least ten counts were recorded for the clone carrying this T cell receptor (beta chain). The antigen remains unidentified. The data were obtained in a study of neurological immune-mediated disorders. The making of cDNA relied on 5'RACE with 10-nucleotide random UMIs. A single record per CDR3 protein comes from TCRdb applying MiXCR to the 5' RACE reads. The table includes more than 75,000 distinct CDR3 sequences, less than 5.5% detected once. Whole-study results and caveats: In multiple sclerosis patients, the repertoire cluster was unrelated to clinical or MRI findings.

Sequencing was performed on PBMCs. This sequence was found in a woman aged 30 to 39 with multiple sclerosis.

The CDR3 reads CSAPSGSNEQFF. In nucleotides, the CDR3 is TGCAGTGCTCCCAGCGGGAGCAATGAGCAGTTCTTC. The chain recombines TRBV20-1 with TRBJ2-1; 8 nucleotides agree with TRBD2. V gave up 5 bases and J gave up 6 bases; unmatched junction bases: 3. CDR3 length: 12 residues. Germline V lookup: CDR1 DFQATT, CDR2 SNEGSKA (reference sequence).